The source of this TCR beta chain is a study of vaccination effects on CD4 cells after COVID-19. The germline V and J ends were trimmed by 6 bases and 0 bases, with 8 bases remaining between them. Germline CDR1 reads SNHLY; CDR2 reads FYNNEI. This CDR3 is built from 13 residues. With regard to this clone: Its antigen is undetermined.

Measured with immunoSEQ multiplex PCR; TCRdb has only the in-frame clones, and not every one. Of some 68,000 clones in the sample, roughly three quarters were seen once. With the ViraFEST assay, the study expanded antigen-specific CD4+ T cells using viral peptide pools, then sequenced them. Culturing for about 9 days preceded CD4+ T cell isolation. Testing of the vaccine recipients showed negative nucleocapsid antibodies and no prior SARS-CoV-2 infection. This chain joins TRBV2 and TRBJ1-1; TRBD1 is a possible D gene (5 bases). The receptor was derived from a human donor who received a COVID-19 vaccine. The sequenced sample was CD4+ T cells from PBMCs cultured with HCoV-OC43 spike peptides, obtained before COVID-19 vaccination. Subset noted: HCoV-OC43 spike overlapping peptide pool stimulation. The CDR3 loop is CASRPTVNTEAFF. The CDR3 coding sequence is TGTGCCAGCAGACCGACAGTGAACACTGAAGCTTTCTTT.